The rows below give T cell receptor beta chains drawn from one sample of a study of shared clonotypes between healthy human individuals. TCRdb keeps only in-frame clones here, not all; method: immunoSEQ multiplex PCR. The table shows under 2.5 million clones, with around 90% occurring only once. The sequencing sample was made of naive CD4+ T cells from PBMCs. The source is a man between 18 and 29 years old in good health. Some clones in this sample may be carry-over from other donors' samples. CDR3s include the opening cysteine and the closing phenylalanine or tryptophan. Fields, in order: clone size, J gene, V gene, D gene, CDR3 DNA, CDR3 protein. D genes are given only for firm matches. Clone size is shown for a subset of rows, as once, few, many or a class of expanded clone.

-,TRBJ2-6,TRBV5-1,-,TGCGCCAGCAGCTTGCAGCACTCCTCTGGGGCCAACGTCCTGACTTTC,CASSLQHSSGANVLTF
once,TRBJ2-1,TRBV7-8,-,TGTGCCAGCAGCGCACAGGAGGCGGTCCCCAATGAGCAGTTCTTC,CASSAQEAVPNEQFF
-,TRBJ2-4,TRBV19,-,TGTGCCAGTAGTATAATTCCGGGTCCGGGTGGAAACATTCAGTACTTC,CASSIIPGPGGNIQYF
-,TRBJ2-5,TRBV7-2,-,TGTGCCAGCAGCTTAATTCAGGGCCAAGAGACCCAGTACTTC,CASSLIQGQETQYF
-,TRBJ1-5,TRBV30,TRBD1,TGTGCCTGGAGTCCGCCTGGGACAGCACGTGGCAATCAGCCCCAGCATTTT,CAWSPPGTARGNQPQHF
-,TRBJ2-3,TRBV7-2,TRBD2,TGTGCCAGCAGCCTCCCGGGGGGGAGCACAGATACGCAGTATTTT,CASSLPGGSTDTQYF
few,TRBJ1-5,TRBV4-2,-,TGTGCCAGCAGCCAAGTGGCACGGTACAATCAGCCCCAGCATTTT,CASSQVARYNQPQHF
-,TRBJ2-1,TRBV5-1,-,TGCGCCAGCAGCTTGGGCTTGATAGCCTACAATGAGCAGTTCTTC,CASSLGLIAYNEQFF
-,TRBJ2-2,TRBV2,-,TGTGCCAGCAGGGTCAGGGTTGGCACCGGGGAGCTGTTTTTT,CASRVRVGTGELFF
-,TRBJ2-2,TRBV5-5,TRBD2,TGTGCCAGCAGCTTGCTTGGCGGGAGGGGCGGGGAGCTGTTTTTT,CASSLLGGRGGELFF
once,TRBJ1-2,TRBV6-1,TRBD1,TGTGCCAGCAGTGGGGCCGGGACAGGGGTCCGGGGCTACACCTTC,CASSGAGTGVRGYTF
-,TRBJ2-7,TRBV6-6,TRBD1,TGTGCCAGCAGTACAACAGGGGGCCCCTACGAGCAGTACTTC,CASSTTGGPYEQYF
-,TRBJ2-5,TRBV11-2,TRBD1,TGTGCCAGCAGCTTATTTTTATCGCGGCAGGGGGCGCGTGAGACCCAGTACTTC,CASSLFLSRQGARETQYF
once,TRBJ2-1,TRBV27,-,TGTGCCAGCAGCCGATGGGGATCAAGTCGGAATGAGCAGTTCTTC,CASSRWGSSRNEQFF
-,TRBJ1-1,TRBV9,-,TGTGCCAGCAGCGTATCCCCGCGCAGGGGAGGGACTGAAGCTTTCTTT,CASSVSPRRGGTEAFF
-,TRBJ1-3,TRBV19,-,TGTGCCAGTAGCCCGAGATTCTCTGGAAACACCATATATTTT,CASSPRFSGNTIYF
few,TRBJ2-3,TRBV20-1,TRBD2,TGCAGTGCTAGTCCAGCGGGAGGGCCAAAATTT,CSASPAGGPKF
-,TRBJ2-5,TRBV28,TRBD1,TGTGCCAGCAGTTTATGGGGGACAGGGGGCGCGAAGACCCAGTACTTC,CASSLWGTGGAKTQYF
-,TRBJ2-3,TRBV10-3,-,TGTGCCATCAGTGAGGGGTCGGCAGATACGCAGTATTTT,CAISEGSADTQYF
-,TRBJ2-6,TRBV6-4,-,TGTGCCAGCGCCCGTGGTCCTGGGGCCAACGTCCTGACTTTC,CASARGPGANVLTF
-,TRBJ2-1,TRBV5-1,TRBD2,TGCGCCAGCAGCTCGGGACTAGCGGGAACCTACAATGAGCAGTTCTTC,CASSSGLAGTYNEQFF
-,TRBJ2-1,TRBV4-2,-,TGTGCCAGCAGCCTTAACCGGGCACCGGATGAGCAGTTCTTC,CASSLNRAPDEQFF
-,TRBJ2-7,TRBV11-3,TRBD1,TGTGCCAGCAGCAGGAGGCAGGGGGACTACGAGCAGTACTTC,CASSRRQGDYEQYF
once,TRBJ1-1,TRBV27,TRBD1,TGTGCCAGCAGTTCGGGACAGGGACGGACTGAAGCTTTCTTT,CASSSGQGRTEAFF
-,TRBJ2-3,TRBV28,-,TGTGCCAGCAGTGGGGATAGCCTGGCAGATACGCAGTATTTT,CASSGDSLADTQYF
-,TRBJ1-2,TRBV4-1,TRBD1,TGCGCCAGCAGCCAAGACCACAGGGGCTATGGCTACACCTTC,CASSQDHRGYGYTF
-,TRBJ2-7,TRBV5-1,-,TGCGCCAGCAGCAGGGGGGGTCCTACGAACCCGCACGAGCAGTACTTC,CASSRGGPTNPHEQYF
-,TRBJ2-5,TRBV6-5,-,TGTGCCAGCAGTTACTACCAAGAGACCCAGTACTTC,CASSYYQETQYF
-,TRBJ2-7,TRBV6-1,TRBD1,TGTGCCAGCAGTGTACAGGGGGGAGACGAGCAGTACTTC,CASSVQGGDEQYF
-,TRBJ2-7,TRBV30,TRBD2,TGTGCCTGGGCCCGACTAGCGGGAACGGCCTACGAGCAGTACTTC,CAWARLAGTAYEQYF
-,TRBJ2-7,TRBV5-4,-,TGTGCCAGCAGCTTGGAGTCGGTTTCCCACTACGAGCAGTACTTC,CASSLESVSHYEQYF
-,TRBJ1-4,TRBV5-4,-,TGTGCCAGCAGCTTGACAGGCCCTGGGGAAAAACTGTTTTTT,CASSLTGPGEKLFF
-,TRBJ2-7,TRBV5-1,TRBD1,TGCGCCAGCAGCAAGACAGGGGTGGGGTACGAGCAGTACTTC,CASSKTGVGYEQYF
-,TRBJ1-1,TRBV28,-,TGTGCCAGCAATAGCCCGGGGGAGGGTAGTGAAGCTTTCTTT,CASNSPGEGSEAFF
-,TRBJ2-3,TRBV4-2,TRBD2,TGTGCCAGCAGCCACCCTGGGACTAGCGGGAGCCAATCCACAGATACGCAGTATTTT,CASSHPGTSGSQSTDTQYF
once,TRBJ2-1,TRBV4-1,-,TGCGCCAGCAGCCTAGGATTAGCATCCCATGAGCAGTTCTTC,CASSLGLASHEQFF
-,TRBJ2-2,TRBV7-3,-,TGTGCCAGCAGCTCCCTCGCCGGGGAGCTGTTTTTT,CASSSLAGELFF
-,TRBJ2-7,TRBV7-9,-,TGTGCCAGCAGCCTCAGGTCCTCGGACTCCTACGAGCAGTACTTC,CASSLRSSDSYEQYF
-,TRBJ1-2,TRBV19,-,TGTGCCAGTAGTATAGGAAGATTACCTCATGGCTACACCTTC,CASSIGRLPHGYTF
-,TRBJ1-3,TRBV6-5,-,TGTGCCAGCAGTTACTCCGGCCAGATTGGAAACACCATATATTTT,CASSYSGQIGNTIYF
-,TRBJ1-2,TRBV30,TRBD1,TGTGCCTGGAGTATCGCACAGGGGGACTATGGCTACACCTTC,CAWSIAQGDYGYTF
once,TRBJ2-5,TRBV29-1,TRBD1,TGCAGCGTCGACGACAGGGGCCCCCAAGAGACCCAGTACTTC,CSVDDRGPQETQYF
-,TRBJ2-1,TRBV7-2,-,TGTGCCAGCAGCTTAAACCGGAACAATGAGCAGTTCTTC,CASSLNRNNEQFF
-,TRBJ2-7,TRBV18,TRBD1,TGTGCCAGCTCACCACGCAAAACCGGGACAGGGGTCCACTACGAGCAGTACTTC,CASSPRKTGTGVHYEQYF
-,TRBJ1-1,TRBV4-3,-,TGCGCCAGCAGCCCGAGGGGTGGCGCTGAAGCTTTCTTT,CASSPRGGAEAFF